These 18 T cell receptor beta chains were all obtained from the same sample, sequenced in a study of T cell responses to AZD1222 COVID-19 vaccine. The method was immunoSEQ multiplex PCR; TCRdb's version includes in-frame clones alone and lacks a portion of them. The profile shows 150,000 to 200,000 clones, 80% to 95% of them singletons. The specimen was peripheral blood, collected on day 0 of AZD1222 vaccination. The receptors originated from an adult in good health.

CDR3 bases: TGTGCCAGCAGCTCCCCCTTGGGGGAGGCCCGTCAAGAGACCCAGTACTTC. It translates to CASSSPLGEARQETQYF. The V and J genes are TRBV6-2 or TRBV6-3 and TRBJ2-5, with a possible D match to TRBD2 (6 bases). This CDR3 contains 17 residues. Germline CDR1 is MNHEY and CDR2 is SVGEGT. V gave up 6 bases and J gave up 2 bases, with 22 bases separating them.

The chain links TRBV4-1 to TRBJ1-1, with D hard to call. This CDR3 is 16 amino acids long. The germline V gene has CDR1 MGHRA and CDR2 YSYEKL. Trimming stripped 3 bases from V and 2 bases from J, with 16 bases between. For the CDR3, the DNA is TGCGCCAGCAGCCACGCCGTGGCAGCGACCAACACTGAAGCTTTCTTT. This codes for CASSHAVAATNTEAFF.

This clone has only a few counts. This chain links TRBV14 with TRBJ2-3; a weak D match, TRBD2 (6 bases). Germline lookup yields CDR1 SGHDN and CDR2 FVKESK. The V end lost 3 bases, the J end lost 6 bases, and 10 bases lay between the germline ends. This CDR3 contains 13 residues. The CDR3 region is CASSHLAKDTQYF. As DNA, the CDR3 is TGTGCCAGCAGCCATCTAGCGAAGGATACGCAGTATTTT.

The rearrangement joins TRBV19 to TRBJ1-1, with 8 positions matching TRBD1. This CDR3 is 12 amino acids long. Germline V lookup: CDR1 LNHDA, CDR2 SQIVND (reference sequence). The junction had 9 bases not matched to a gene; V was cut back by 10 bases and J by 8 bases. CDR3 sequence: CATSQGAREAFF. In DNA, the CDR3 is TGTGCCACTTCTCAGGGGGCGCGGGAAGCTTTCTTT.

The rearrangement joins TRBV11-2 to TRBJ1-1; D unresolved. Germline lookup yields CDR1 SGHAT and CDR2 FQNNGV. CDR3 size: 13 residues. Trimming cost V 1 base and J 5 bases, with 8 bases left between them. The CDR3 coding sequence is TGTGCCAGCAGCTTAGGATCCCGGACTGAAGCTTTCTTT. Residues: CASSLGSRTEAFF.

The V gene is TRBV5-6, the J gene TRBJ1-6, with a tentative D call TRBD1 (5 bases). V was trimmed by 4 bases and J by 1 base, leaving 9 bases between them. The CDR3 covers 15 residues. Per the germline V gene, CDR1 is SGHDT and CDR2 is YYEEEE. This CDR3 is CASSRGASYNSPLHF. In nucleotides, the CDR3 is TGTGCCAGCAGCCGAGGGGCTTCCTATAATTCACCCCTCCACTTT. The full variable domain, completed using reference TRBV5-6 and TRBJ1-6, is DAGVTQSPTHLIKTRGQQVTLRCSPKSGHDTVSWYQQALGQGPQFIFQYYEEEERQRGNFPDRFSGHQFPNYSSELNVNALLLGDSALYLCASSRGASYNSPLHFGNGTRLTVT.

The gene calls are TRBV27 and TRBJ2-1, with D possibly TRBD2 on 6 matching bases. This CDR3 region has 16 residues. Germline V gene lookup returns CDR1 MNHEY and CDR2 SMNVEV (reference sequence). V was clipped by 7 bases and J by 5 bases, with 21 bases between them. The CDR3 nucleotides read TGTGCCAGCAAGGGCCGCGCCGCGGGGATTAACAATGAGCAGTTCTTC. Translation gives CASKGRAAGINNEQFF.

The chain joins TRBV2 to TRBJ1-6; D is uncertain. CDR3 length: 12 residues. V gave up 5 bases and J gave up 13 bases, with 12 bases separating them. Looked up from germline, CDR1 is SNHLY and CDR2 is FYNNEI. The CDR3, as DNA: TGTGCCAGCAGTCCGGATAAGGCGCCCCTCCACTTT. Translated: CASSPDKAPLHF.

This clone was picked up one time. The chain links TRBV9 to TRBJ1-6, with TRBD1 as a possible D gene (6 bases). Deletions cut 4 bases from V and 2 bases from J, with 10 bases between. Germline V CDR1 and CDR2: SGDLS, YYNGEE. The CDR3 contains 15 residues. The CDR3 coding sequence is TGTGCCAGCAGCTCAGGGGTCACCTATAATTCACCCCTCCACTTT. The encoded protein is CASSSGVTYNSPLHF.

CDR3 sequence reads: CASSQASRWGLLNYGYTF. The DNA for the CDR3 is TGTGCCAGCAGCCAAGCAAGTAGGTGGGGCCTCCTTAACTATGGCTACACCTTC. This sequence joins TRBV14 and TRBJ1-2, with D possibly being TRBD1 (5 bases). The CDR3 is made up of 18 amino acids. Germline CDR1 and CDR2: SGHDN and FVKESK. Trimming took 1 base from V and 1 from J, leaving 19 bases between them.

This sequence joins TRBV11-2 and TRBJ2-1; D unclear. Between the trimmed V and J ends, which lost 1 base and 1 base, there was a span of 11 bases. The CDR3 is 16 amino acids. Germline V gives CDR1 SGHAT, CDR2 FQNNGV. The CDR3 DNA reads as TGTGCCAGCAGCTTAGTGGGGTCTTGGTCCTACAATGAGCAGTTCTTC. Translated, it gives CASSLVGSWSYNEQFF.

This clone was seen more than once but under ten times. The J gene is TRBJ2-3, the V gene TRBV5-1; 8 bases line up with TRBD2. Germline-derived CDR1 and CDR2 are SGHRS and YFSETQ. The CDR3 covers 14 residues. The junction had 2 bases not matched to a gene; V was cut back by 5 bases and J by 0 bases. The CDR3 nucleotides read TGCGCCAGCAGTAGCGGGGTAAGCACAGATACGCAGTATTTT. Its protein product is CASSSGVSTDTQYF.

This chain connects TRBV4-3 to TRBJ2-1, with TRBD2 as a possible D gene (6 bases). Trimming took off 4 bases at V and 5 bases at J, with 12 bases between the two ends. The CDR3 is made up of 14 amino acids. The germline CDR1 and CDR2 sequences are LGHNA and YSLEER. The chain's CDR3 is CASSPGVGNNEQFF. As DNA, the CDR3 is TGCGCCAGCAGCCCGGGAGTCGGGAACAATGAGCAGTTCTTC.

V is TRBV4-2 and J is TRBJ1-2; the match to TRBD1 covers 8 bases. The CDR3 is 15 amino acids. With 2 bases clipped from V and 2 bases from J, the junction kept 4 bases outside the gene matches. The germline gives CDR1 LGHNA, CDR2 YNFKEQ. In DNA, the CDR3 is TGTGCCAGCAGCCAACAACAGGGGGTGAACTATGGCTACACCTTC. As protein: CASSQQQGVNYGYTF.

This clone has a single count. V and J are TRBV11-2 and TRBJ1-2, with D unresolved. This CDR3 is 16 amino acids long. V dropped 1 base and J dropped 3 bases, with 15 bases sitting between them. In germline, CDR1 is SGHAT, CDR2 FQNNGV. CDR3 region: CASSLVGVGSDYGYTF. Written as DNA, the CDR3 is TGTGCCAGCAGCTTAGTCGGGGTAGGTTCCGACTATGGCTACACCTTC. Full variable domain (missing parts from reference TRBV11-2 and TRBJ1-2): EAGVAQSPRYKIIEKRQSVAFWCNPISGHATLYWYQQILGQGPKLLIQFQNNGVVDDSQLPKDRFSAERLKGVDSTLKIQPAKLEDSAVYLCASSLVGVGSDYGYTFGSGTRLTVV.

This sequence joins TRBV7-2 and TRBJ1-6; no reliable D call. Germline CDR1 SGHTA, CDR2 FQGNSA. This CDR3 contains 18 residues. The ends were cut back, 5 bases at V and 8 bases at J, with 25 bases in the middle. For the CDR3, the DNA is TGTGCCAGCAGCGCTCTTGCCCGGGCTCGTATCGAAGATTCACCCCTCCACTTT. Protein product: CASSALARARIEDSPLHF. Combining the CDR3 with reference TRBV7-2 and TRBJ1-6 gives the whole variable domain GAGVSQSPSNKVTEKGKDVELRCDPISGHTALYWYRQSLGQGLEFLIYFQGNSAPDKSGLPSDRFSAERTGGSVSTLTIQRTQQEDSAVYLCASSALARARIEDSPLHFGNGTRLTVT.

The V and J genes are TRBV6-5 and TRBJ2-6; D gene unclear. Trimming removed 0 bases at V and 0 bases at J, with 6 bases between. This CDR3 contains 16 residues. The germline gives CDR1 MNHEY, CDR2 SVGAGI. This CDR3 reads CASSYSWGSGANVLTF. The CDR3 nucleotides are TGTGCCAGCAGTTACTCCTGGGGCTCTGGGGCCAACGTCCTGACTTTC.

CDR3 DNA: TGTGCCAGCAGCCAAGATCCCAGGTGGAACACTGAAGCTTTCTTT. Protein product: CASSQDPRWNTEAFF. The chain carries TRBV14 and TRBJ1-1; D is unclear. V was clipped by 0 bases and J by 1 base, with 9 bases between them. Germline V gene sequence: CDR1 SGHDN, CDR2 FVKESK. This CDR3 region has 15 residues.